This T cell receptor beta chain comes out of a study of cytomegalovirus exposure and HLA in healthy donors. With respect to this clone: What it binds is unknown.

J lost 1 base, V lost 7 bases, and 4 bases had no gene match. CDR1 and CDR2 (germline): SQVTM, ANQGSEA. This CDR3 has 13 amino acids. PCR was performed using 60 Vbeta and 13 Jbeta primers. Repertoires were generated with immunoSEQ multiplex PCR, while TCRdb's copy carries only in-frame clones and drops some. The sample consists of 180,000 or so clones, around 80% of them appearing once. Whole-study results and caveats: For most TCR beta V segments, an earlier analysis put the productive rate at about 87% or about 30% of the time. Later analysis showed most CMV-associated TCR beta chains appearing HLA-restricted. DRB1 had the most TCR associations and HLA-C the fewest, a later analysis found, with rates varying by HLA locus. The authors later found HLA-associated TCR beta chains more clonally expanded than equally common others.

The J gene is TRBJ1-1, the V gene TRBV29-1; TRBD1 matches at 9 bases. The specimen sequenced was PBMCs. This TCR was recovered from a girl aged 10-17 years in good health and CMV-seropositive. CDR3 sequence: CSAWGQGNTEAFF. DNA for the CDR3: TGCAGCGCCTGGGGACAGGGGAACACTGAAGCTTTCTTT.